This T cell receptor beta chain was observed in a study of blood T cell repertoires in COVID-19. For the study at large: The United States, Italy and Spain provided the acute and convalescent COVID-19 samples.

Authors' data handling: Reference gene primer amplification gave nucleated cell count estimates. Generated by immunoSEQ multiplex PCR, the TCRdb table keeps only in-frame clones and is missing some. V and J calls and clone size are those listed in that table; D and trimming were worked out from the DNA. This table has roughly 90,000 clones, 80% appearing once. The V end was cut by 1 base, the J end by 4 bases, with 13 bases between. This CDR3 contains 15 residues. The germline gives CDR1 LGHDT, CDR2 YNNKEL (reference sequence). The chain couples TRBV3-1 (or the pseudogene TRBV3-2) to TRBJ1-2; a weak D match, TRBD1 (6 bases). Specimen: peripheral blood. The TCR was taken from a woman in her 70s with acute or convalescent COVID-19. CDR3 sequence reads: CASSQGGGEAYGYTF. CDR3 nucleotides: TGTGCCAGCAGCCAAGGGGGGGGCGAGGCCTATGGCTACACCTTC.